The present TCR gamma chain was sequenced within a study of γδ T cells in repeated Plasmodium falciparum infection. Turning to the study itself: Malaria-naive adults were infected with P. falciparum NF54 four times over about 600 days.

Vgamma9/Vdelta2+ and Vdelta2-negative gammadelta T cells were flow-sorted from PBMC for bulk sequencing. TCRdb called clones anew from the multiplex PCR reads with CATT. The sample lists roughly 24,000 gamma-chain clones; about 3% were seen once. In its sample, this clone ranks as medium-sized. Trimming took 0 bases from V and 5 from J; bases not matched to a gene: 10. There are 15 residues in the CDR3. Germline assignment: CDR1 GITISATS and CDR2 ISYDGTV (reference sequence). The rearrangement joins TRGV9 to TRGJ1 or TRGJ2. The sequence was collected from a pool of human donors (malaria-infected and uninfected, not separated). The specimen sequenced was gamma-delta T cells from blood. This CDR3 reads CALWEVHEFDYKKLF. Here the CDR3 DNA reads TGTGCCTTGTGGGAGGTGCACGAATTTGATTATAAGAAACTCTTT.